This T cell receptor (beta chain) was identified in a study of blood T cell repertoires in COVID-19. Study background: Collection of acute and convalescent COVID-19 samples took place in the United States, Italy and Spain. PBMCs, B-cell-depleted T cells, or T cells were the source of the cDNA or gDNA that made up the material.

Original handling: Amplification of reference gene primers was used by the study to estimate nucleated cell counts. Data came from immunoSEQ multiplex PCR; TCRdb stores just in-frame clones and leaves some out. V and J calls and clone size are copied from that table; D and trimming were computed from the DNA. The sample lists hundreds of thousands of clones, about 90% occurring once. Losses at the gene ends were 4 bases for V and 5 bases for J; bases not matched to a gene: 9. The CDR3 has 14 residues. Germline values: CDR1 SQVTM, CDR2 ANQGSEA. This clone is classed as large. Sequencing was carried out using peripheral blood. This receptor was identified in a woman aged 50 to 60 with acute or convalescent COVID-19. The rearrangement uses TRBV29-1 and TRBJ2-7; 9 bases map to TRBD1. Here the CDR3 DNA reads TGCAGCGTTGTGGTGGGACAGGGCCCCCACGAGCAGTACTTC. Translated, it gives CSVVVGQGPHEQYF.